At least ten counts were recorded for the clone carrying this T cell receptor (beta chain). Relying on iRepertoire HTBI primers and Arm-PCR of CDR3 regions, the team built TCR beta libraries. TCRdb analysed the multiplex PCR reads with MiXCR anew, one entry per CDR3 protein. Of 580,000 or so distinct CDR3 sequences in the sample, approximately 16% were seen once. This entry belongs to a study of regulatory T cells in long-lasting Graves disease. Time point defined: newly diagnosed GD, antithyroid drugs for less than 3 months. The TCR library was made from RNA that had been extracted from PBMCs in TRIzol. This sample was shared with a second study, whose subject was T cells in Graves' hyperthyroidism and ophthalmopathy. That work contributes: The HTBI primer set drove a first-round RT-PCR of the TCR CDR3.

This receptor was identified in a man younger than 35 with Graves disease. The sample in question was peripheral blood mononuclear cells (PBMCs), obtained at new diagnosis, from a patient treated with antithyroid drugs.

The CDR3 protein is CASSQDGTPADTIYF. Written as DNA, the CDR3 is TGTGCCAGCAGCCAAGATGGTACGCCAGCAGACACCATATATTTT. V and J are TRBV3-1 and TRBJ1-3; D unclear. Trimming left V 0 bases short and J 8 bases short, with 14 bases between. In germline, CDR1 is LGHDT, CDR2 YNNKEL (reference sequence). The length of the CDR3 is 15 residues.